These 20 T cell receptor beta chains were sequenced from one sample in a study of cytomegalovirus exposure and HLA in healthy donors. The PCR ran on 60 Vbeta and 13 Jbeta primers. Repertoires were generated with immunoSEQ multiplex PCR, while TCRdb's copy carries only in-frame clones and drops some. The sample holds about 200,000 clones; 75% to 85% are singletons and the top ten take approximately 0.4%. The sequenced sample consisted of PBMCs. Receptor source: a male donor in good health and CMV-seropositive.

With regard to this clone: A junction end diverges from the germline sequence, so it may reflect a read error. The CDR3 region has the DNA TGCGCCAGCAGCGAAGAGGACTGGTTAACGAACACCGGGGAGCTGTTTTTT. It specifies CASSEEDWLTNTGELFF. This chain links TRBV4-3 with TRBJ2-2, with D perhaps TRBD2 (5 bases). CDR3 length: 17 residues. Per germline, CDR1 LGHNA and CDR2 YSLEER.

The J gene is TRBJ1-6, the V gene TRBV4-3; D not certain. The CDR3 runs to 16 residues. The V end was cut by 1 base, the J end by 8 bases, with 15 bases between. From germline, CDR1 is LGHNA and CDR2 YSLEER. CDR3 sequence: CASSQGYGLIDSPLHF. The CDR3, as DNA: TGCGCCAGCAGCCAAGGTTACGGACTGATCGATTCACCCCTCCACTTT.

This clone has a single count. The CDR3 coding sequence is TGTGCCAGCAGCTCCAGCCGGGCAGGGAGGGGCTCCTACGAGCAGTACTTC. Protein: CASSSSRAGRGSYEQYF. The rearrangement uses TRBV11-3 and TRBJ2-7, with 7 bases lining up with TRBD2. Germline loops: CDR1 SGHNT, CDR2 YENEEA. J lost 0 bases, V lost 4 bases, and 12 bases had no gene match. The CDR3 has 17 amino acids. The full variable domain, rest sourced from reference TRBV11-3 and TRBJ2-7, is EAGVVQSPRYKIIEKKQPVAFWCNPISGHNTLYWYLQNLGQGPELLIRYENEEAVDDSQLPKDRFSAERLKGVDSTLKIQPAELGDSAVYLCASSSSRAGRGSYEQYFGPGTRLTVT.

V is TRBV7-8 and J is TRBJ1-2; 7 bases map to TRBD1. Germline assignment: CDR1 SGHVS and CDR2 FQNEAQ. The V segment lost 4 bases and the J segment 7 bases; nucleotides outside the gene matches: 9. This CDR3 is built from 14 residues. CDR3 sequence reads: CASSYDRVSGGYTF. The DNA of the CDR3 is TGTGCCAGCAGCTACGACAGGGTTTCTGGTGGCTACACCTTC.

The V gene is TRBV7-9, the J gene TRBJ1-6, with TRBD1 as a possible D gene (5 bases). This CDR3 has 13 amino acids. Per the germline V gene, CDR1 is SEHNR and CDR2 is FQNEAQ (reference sequence). Trimming took 1 base from V and 8 from J, leaving 6 bases between them. In DNA, the CDR3 is TGTGCCAGCAGCTTAGACAGGCATTCACCCCTCCACTTT. Translated, it gives CASSLDRHSPLHF.

In this sample, this clone turned up once. This chain uses TRBV2 with TRBJ1-5; D is uncertain. CDR1 and CDR2 (germline): SNHLY, FYNNEI. With 6 bases removed from V and 0 bases from J, the gap between germline ends came to 6 bases. The CDR3 sequence is 13 residues long. This CDR3 is CASREYSNQPQHF. The DNA of the CDR3 is TGTGCCAGCAGGGAATATAGCAATCAGCCCCAGCATTTT.

V gene TRBV2 combines with J gene TRBJ2-3; 7 bases match TRBD2. Germline V gene data show CDR1 as SNHLY and CDR2 as FYNNEI. The CDR3 has 15 amino acids. J gave up 1 base and V 6 bases, and 7 bases lay outside the gene matches. The CDR3 region is CASRDYAGGTDTQYF. The CDR3 region has the DNA TGTGCCAGCAGGGACTATGCGGGGGGCACAGATACGCAGTATTTT.

The chain is built from TRBV6-6 and TRBJ1-4, with no clear D. V lost 8 bases, J lost 4 bases, and 11 bases lay in between. Germline CDR1 and CDR2: MNHNY and SVGAGI (reference sequence). There are 13 residues in the CDR3. The CDR3 sequence is CASDRRSNEKLFF. The CDR3 DNA sequence: TGTGCCAGCGATAGGAGGAGTAATGAAAAACTGTTTTTT.

V gene TRBV7-9 combines with J gene TRBJ2-2; TRBD2 matches 12 bases. The V gene's germline CDR1 is SEHNR and CDR2 FQNEAQ (reference sequence). Trimming removed 5 bases from V and 6 bases from J; junction bases left unmatched: 7. This CDR3 spans 16 amino acids. The CDR3 bases are TGTGCCAGCAGCCCGACTAGCGGGAGATTGGCCGGGGAGCTGTTTTTT. It codes for CASSPTSGRLAGELFF.

The chain carries TRBV5-6 and TRBJ1-2, with a weak D call TRBD1 (5 bases). Between the trimmed V and J ends, which lost 4 bases and 4 bases, there was a span of 11 bases. Germline V gene sequence: CDR1 SGHDT, CDR2 YYEEEE. The CDR3 covers 13 residues. CDR3 sequence reads: CASSPGGPYGYTF. DNA for the CDR3: TGTGCCAGCAGCCCCGGGGGACCCTATGGCTACACCTTC.

This clone was recorded once. V and J are TRBV7-2 and TRBJ2-3; no firm D call. With 2 bases removed from V and 2 bases from J, the gap between germline ends came to 8 bases. Germline V lookup: CDR1 SGHTA, CDR2 FQGNSA. This CDR3 contains 14 residues. Here the CDR3 reads CASSLSHVTDTQYF. In DNA form, the CDR3 reads TGTGCCAGCAGCTTATCACATGTCACAGATACGCAGTATTTT.

The table lists this clone with a count of one. The chain employs TRBV7-2 and TRBJ2-2; D is ambiguous. V was trimmed by 0 bases and J by 5 bases, leaving 7 bases between them. Germline assignment: CDR1 SGHTA and CDR2 FQGNSA. This CDR3 spans 14 amino acids. CDR3 DNA: TGTGCCAGCAGCTTAGCTTCGGGTACCGGGGAGCTGTTTTTT. Protein sequence: CASSLASGTGELFF.

J is TRBJ1-5 and V is TRBV7-9, with 10 bases identical to TRBD1. Trimming at V came to 5 bases and at J to 6 bases, leaving 13 bases not matched to a gene. The CDR3 totals 17 residues. CDR1 is SEHNR, CDR2 FQNEAQ, per germline (reference sequence). The CDR3 DNA reads TGTGCCAGCAGCCCGGGACAGGGGAACTGGGTGGGTCAGCCCCAGCATTTT. This codes for CASSPGQGNWVGQPQHF. The full variable domain, its missing parts supplied by reference TRBV7-9 and TRBJ1-5, is DTGVSQNPRHKITKRGQNVTFRCDPISEHNRLYWYRQTLGQGPEFLTYFQNEAQLEKSRLLSDRFSAERPKGSFSTLEIQRTEQGDSAMYLCASSPGQGNWVGQPQHFGDGTRLSIL.

The chain carries TRBV5-8 and TRBJ2-3; 12 nucleotides agree with TRBD1. This CDR3 is built from 16 residues. The V gene's germline CDR1 is SGHTS and CDR2 YDEGEE. The J segment lost 8 bases and the V segment lost 4 bases, leaving 11 bases of the junction unmatched. In nucleotides, the CDR3 is TGTGCCAGCAGCCCCTCCCGGGACAGGGGGCACGGTACGCAGTATTTT. It is translated as CASSPSRDRGHGTQYF.

The chain couples TRBV5-1 to TRBJ2-1; TRBD2 agrees at 8 bases. Germline values: CDR1 SGHRS, CDR2 YFSETQ. CDR3 size: 17 residues. The ends lost 0 bases at V and 1 base at J; junction bases unmatched: 6. The DNA of the CDR3 is TGCGCCAGCAGCTTGGCGGGGGGGGGAGGATCCTACAATGAGCAGTTCTTC. It codes for CASSLAGGGGSYNEQFF.

The chain combines TRBV15 with TRBJ1-4, with unresolved D. CDR3 length: 15 amino acids. CDR1 is LNHNV and CDR2 is YYDKDF in the germline V gene (reference sequence). Trimming shortened V by 0 bases and J by 10 bases, and 15 bases separated the two germline ends. CDR3 amino acids: CATSRDAKSGGKLFF. The DNA for the CDR3 is TGTGCCACCAGCAGAGATGCTAAGTCCGGCGGAAAACTGTTTTTT.

The chain combines TRBV4-2 with TRBJ1-5, with D perhaps matching TRBD1 (6 bases). CDR3 size: 12 residues. V dropped 4 bases and J dropped 11 bases, with 12 bases sitting between them. Germline values: CDR1 LGHNA, CDR2 YNFKEQ. In nucleotides, the CDR3 is TGTGCCAGCAGCCCCGAACAGGGCACCCAGCATTTT. This gives the protein CASSPEQGTQHF.

This rearrangement joins TRBV11-3 to TRBJ2-2; 7 bases align to TRBD1. Germline lookup yields CDR1 SGHNT and CDR2 YENEEA. This CDR3 contains 15 residues. Losses at the gene ends were 5 bases for V and 0 bases for J; bases not matched to a gene: 3. CDR3 nucleotides: TGTGCCAGCAGCCGACAGGGCGCGAACACCGGGGAGCTGTTTTTT. Translating gives CASSRQGANTGELFF. Filled out from reference TRBV11-3 and TRBJ2-2, the complete variable domain reads EAGVVQSPRYKIIEKKQPVAFWCNPISGHNTLYWYLQNLGQGPELLIRYENEEAVDDSQLPKDRFSAERLKGVDSTLKIQPAELGDSAVYLCASSRQGANTGELFFGEGSRLTVL.

The chain uses TRBV7-2 and TRBJ2-1; TRBD2 matches 11 bases. From germline, CDR1 is SGHTA and CDR2 FQGNSA. CDR3 length: 17 residues. J lost 5 bases, V lost 3 bases, and 9 bases had no gene match. As DNA, the CDR3 is TGTGCCAGCAGCTTCTTCGGACTAGCGGGCCTGAACAATGAGCAGTTCTTC. This sequence encodes CASSFFGLAGLNNEQFF.

The chain joins TRBV5-1 to TRBJ2-3, with unresolved D. Trimming took 0 bases from V and 2 from J, leaving 13 bases between them. CDR3 length: 16 residues. The V gene's germline CDR1 is SGHRS and CDR2 YFSETQ. The CDR3 DNA reads as TGCGCCAGCAGCTTGGGGGCGAACCACCTCACAGATACGCAGTATTTT. Its translation: CASSLGANHLTDTQYF. Full variable domain (outside the CDR3, taken from reference TRBV5-1 and TRBJ2-3): KAGVTQTPRYLIKTRGQQVTLSCSPISGHRSVSWYQQTPGQGLQFLFEYFSETQRNKGNFPGRFSGRQFSNSRSEMNVSTLELGDSALYLCASSLGANHLTDTQYFGPGTRLTVL.